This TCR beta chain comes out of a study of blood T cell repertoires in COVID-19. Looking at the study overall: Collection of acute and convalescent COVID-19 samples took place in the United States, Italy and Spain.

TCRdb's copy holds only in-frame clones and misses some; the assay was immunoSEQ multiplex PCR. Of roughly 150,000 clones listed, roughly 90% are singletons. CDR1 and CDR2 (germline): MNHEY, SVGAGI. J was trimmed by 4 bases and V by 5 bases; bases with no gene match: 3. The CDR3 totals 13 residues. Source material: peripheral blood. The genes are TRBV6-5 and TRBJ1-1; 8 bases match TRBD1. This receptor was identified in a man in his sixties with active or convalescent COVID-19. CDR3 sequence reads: CASSPDRGTEAFF. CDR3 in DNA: TGTGCCAGCAGTCCCGACAGGGGCACTGAAGCTTTCTTT.